What follows are 11 T cell receptor beta chains derived from one specimen sequenced in a study of control samples from healthy donors and cancer patients. The repertoire was sequenced with immunoSEQ multiplex PCR; TCRdb's copy has only in-frame clones and lacks some. Among around 250,000 clones listed, approximately 80% were seen once. The sample consisted of PBMCs. These TCRs come from a woman aged 60 to 75 with lung cancer.

The CDR3 protein is CASSLVSTSGNTIYF. CDR3 nucleotide sequence: TGTGCCAGCAGCTTAGTGAGCACCTCTGGAAACACCATATATTTT. This sequence joins TRBV7-2 and TRBJ1-3; D not certain. Germline V gene lookup returns CDR1 SGHTA and CDR2 FQGNSA. The CDR3 extends over 15 amino acids. V lost 1 base and J lost 0, with 7 bases in between.

This clone was found once. The rearrangement links TRBV3-1 (or the pseudogene TRBV3-2) to TRBJ2-6; D is undetermined. Germline V gives CDR1 LGHDT, CDR2 YNNKEL (reference sequence). This CDR3 spans 15 amino acids. V lost 3 bases to trimming and J lost 0 bases, with 6 bases between them. The CDR3 DNA is TGTGCCAGCAGCCAGGCCACCTCTGGGGCCAACGTCCTGACTTTC. Translated, it gives CASSQATSGANVLTF.

CDR3 DNA sequence: TGTGCCAGTTCGGACAGGGCCAACGTCCTGACTTTC. Its protein product is CASSDRANVLTF. The V call is TRBV28, the J call TRBJ2-6, with TRBD1 as a possible D gene (5 bases). Per the germline V gene, CDR1 is MDHEN and CDR2 is SYDVKM. V lost 9 bases and J 5 bases, leaving 8 bases between the germline ends. The CDR3 has 12 amino acids. Based on the CDR3 plus reference TRBV28 and TRBJ2-6, the full variable domain is DVKVTQSSRYLVKRTGEKVFLECVQDMDHENMFWYRQDPGLGLRLIYFSYDVKMKEKGDIPEGYSVSREKKERFSLILESASTNQTSMYLCASSDRANVLTFGAGSRLTVL.

This clone was detected once. The gene calls are TRBV5-1 and TRBJ1-1; 7 positions agree with TRBD1. This CDR3 spans 14 amino acids. After removal of 1 base from V and 5 bases from J, the junction contained 5 bases not matched to a gene. CDR1 is SGHRS, CDR2 YFSETQ, per germline. In nucleotides, the CDR3 is TGCGCCAGCAGCTTGAATGGACAGGAGACTGAAGCTTTCTTT. It is translated as CASSLNGQETEAFF.

This chain's CDR3 is CASSLSHEQYF. The CDR3, as DNA: TGTGCCAGCAGTTTAAGTCACGAGCAGTACTTC. The chain has TRBV28 and TRBJ2-7; D gene ambiguous. Germline-derived CDR1 and CDR2 are MDHEN and SYDVKM. The V gene lost 2 bases and the J gene lost 5 bases, with 4 bases spanning the gap. This CDR3 has 11 amino acids. The full variable domain, with the rest looked up from reference TRBV28 and TRBJ2-7, is DVKVTQSSRYLVKRTGEKVFLECVQDMDHENMFWYRQDPGLGLRLIYFSYDVKMKEKGDIPEGYSVSREKKERFSLILESASTNQTSMYLCASSLSHEQYFGPGTRLTVT.

The rearrangement joins TRBV2 to TRBJ2-5; 7 bases agree with TRBD1. Germline CDR1 is SNHLY and CDR2 is FYNNEI. J lost 2 bases, V lost 6 bases, and 6 bases had no gene match. The CDR3 is made up of 14 amino acids. This CDR3 reads CASRWQGVQETQYF. CDR3 nucleotides: TGTGCCAGCAGATGGCAGGGGGTGCAAGAGACCCAGTACTTC.

The V and J genes are TRBV28 and TRBJ2-7; 11 bases fit TRBD2. The J segment lost 4 bases and the V segment lost 9 bases, leaving 11 bases of the junction unmatched. The V gene's germline CDR1 is MDHEN and CDR2 SYDVKM. The length of the CDR3 is 15 residues. The DNA for the CDR3 is TGTGCCAGTCACTCGCTAGCGGGAGGTCGATACGAGCAGTACTTC. It specifies CASHSLAGGRYEQYF.

V and J are TRBV27 and TRBJ1-3; possible D gene TRBD1, 5 bases. Germline V gene lookup returns CDR1 MNHEY and CDR2 SMNVEV (reference sequence). V was cut by 6 bases and J by 0 bases, with 12 bases left in between. This CDR3 is built from 15 residues. The CDR3 loop is CASSLQGSSGNTIYF. CDR3 DNA: TGTGCCAGCAGCCTTCAGGGTTCCTCTGGAAACACCATATATTTT.

The chain carries TRBV9 and TRBJ2-7; 12 positions agree with TRBD1. CDR1 is SGDLS, CDR2 YYNGEE, per germline. Trimming cost V 5 bases and J 4 bases; bases outside gene matches: 7. The CDR3 runs to 15 residues. The CDR3 nucleotides are TGTGCCAGCAGTCCCGGGACAGGGGGCGCGTACGAGCAGTACTTC. Translating it yields CASSPGTGGAYEQYF.

The chain combines TRBV5-1 with TRBJ2-5; 7 bases map to TRBD2. Germline CDR1 is SGHRS and CDR2 is YFSETQ. J gave up 5 bases and V 1 base, and 8 bases lay outside the gene matches. The CDR3 runs 15 residues. This CDR3 is CASSLIPASGETQYF. CDR3 DNA sequence: TGCGCCAGCAGCTTGATTCCGGCTAGCGGTGAGACCCAGTACTTC.

The CDR3 here is CASRVYIIQGEKLFF. The CDR3 DNA follows: TGTGCCAGCAGGGTTTACATTATACAGGGAGAAAAACTGTTTTTT. The chain recombines TRBV6-5 with TRBJ1-4; the D gene is possibly TRBD1 (6 bases). CDR1 is MNHEY, CDR2 SVGAGI, per germline. V dropped 6 bases and J dropped 8 bases, with 19 bases sitting between them. CDR3 length: 15 residues.